The 7 T cell receptor beta chains below were found in one sample sequenced in a study of blood T cells in healthy people across ages. Through a sample-barcoded 5' primer and a J-beta primer mix, a second PCR was run for roughly 6 to 11 cycles. TCRdb re-called the 5' RACE reads through MiXCR, storing one row per CDR3 protein. Found here are 1,100,000 or so distinct CDR3 sequences, 45% of them singletons; the top ten hold about 20%. Input material: blood. These receptors all stem from a woman aged 55-70 years in good health.

This clonotype was counted a few times. This chain connects TRBV3-1 to TRBJ2-7; D unresolved. With 4 bases removed from V and 6 bases from J, the gap between germline ends came to 10 bases. The germline CDR1 and CDR2 sequences are LGHDT and YNNKEL (reference sequence). This CDR3 comprises 12 residues. CDR3 sequence reads: CASSPDWVEQYF. The CDR3 DNA reads TGTGCCAGCAGCCCCGACTGGGTCGAGCAGTACTTC.

This clonotype occurred many times. J is TRBJ2-7 and V is TRBV29-1; D is ambiguous. Germline values: CDR1 SQVTM, CDR2 ANQGSEA. This CDR3 comprises 11 residues. V was cut by 5 bases and J by 5 bases, with 10 bases left in between. The CDR3 protein is CSVQQSHEQYF. CDR3 DNA: TGCAGCGTTCAACAGAGCCACGAGCAGTACTTC.

This clonotype was detected a few times. The chain recombines TRBV10-3 with TRBJ2-1, with TRBD2 as a possible D gene (5 bases). The better agreement between TRBJ2-7 and the DNA end casts doubt on the J call. Germline V lookup: CDR1 ENHRY, CDR2 SYGVKD. The CDR3 sequence is 14 residues long. For the CDR3, the DNA is TGTGCCATCAGTGAGCGGGATGGGTACAATGAGCAGTACTTC. It yields the protein CAISERDGYNEQYF.

The CDR3 protein is CAISEGPRADTQYF. The CDR3 DNA reads as TGTGCCATCTCTGAGGGTCCCCGCGCAGATACGCAGTATTTT. The rearrangement links TRBV12-3 or TRBV12-4 to TRBJ2-3; D perhaps matches TRBD2 (5 bases). CDR3 length: 14 residues. Trimming took 10 bases from V and 4 from J, leaving 18 bases between them.

This clonotype has more than one count but fewer than ten. CDR3 coding DNA: TGTGCCAGCCGCGGGAGCCCCTACGAGCAGTACTTC. Protein: CASRGSPYEQYF. The chain combines TRBV2 with TRBJ2-7; TRBD2 agrees at 7 bases. Germline V gives CDR1 SNHLY, CDR2 FYNNEI. The trim removed 8 bases at V and 2 bases at J, leaving 3 bases unmatched. The CDR3 is 12 residues long.

The V gene is TRBV6-5, the J gene TRBJ2-6; D possibly corresponds to TRBD2 (5 bases). CDR1 and CDR2 (germline): MNHEY, SVGAGI. V lost 2 bases and J lost 2, with 7 bases in between. The CDR3 is 15 residues long. CDR3 DNA sequence: TGTGCCAGCAGTTACGAGGGAGCTGGGGCCAACGTCCTGACTTTC. Protein sequence: CASSYEGAGANVLTF.

This clonotype showed up just a few times. The chain links TRBV29-1 to TRBJ2-7, with TRBD1 identical over 7 bases. The V gene end was trimmed by 6 bases and the J gene end by 5 bases; junction bases not matched to a gene: 10. Germline V lookup: CDR1 SQVTM, CDR2 ANQGSEA. The CDR3 is 13 amino acids. DNA for the CDR3: TGCAGCGTGGTCGGGACAGATAACCACGAGCAGTACTTC. Translated, it gives CSVVGTDNHEQYF.